This TCR beta chain stems from a study of cytomegalovirus exposure and HLA in healthy donors. Study-level information: Among about 179 million T cells, an earlier analysis found roughly 100 million unique TCR beta sequences.

The study, taken as a whole, reports: Reports indicated that the classifier achieved high specificity and sensitivity in diagnosing cytomegalovirus status.

Whereas donors were nominally healthy upon sampling, unrecorded immune exposures were probable. Primers: 60 Vbeta forward and 13 Jbeta reverse. Assay: immunoSEQ multiplex PCR; the TCRdb copy retains only in-frame clones and omits some. The profile shows 95,000 to 110,000 clones, around 80% of them singletons. Regarding this clone: Its specificity is unknown.

The sequenced sample was PBMCs. This clonotype was obtained from a woman between 40 and 50 years old in good health and CMV-seronegative.

CDR3 region: CASSLARGGGQPQHF. The CDR3 DNA is TGTGCCAGCAGCTTGGCCCGGGGAGGCGGACAGCCCCAGCATTTT. The chain recombines TRBV5-5 with TRBJ1-5; D call uncertain. The germline CDR1 and CDR2 sequences are SGHKS and YYEKEE (reference sequence). The CDR3 is 15 residues long. The germline V and J ends were trimmed by 0 bases and 7 bases, with 14 bases remaining between them. The complete variable domain, with remaining parts taken from reference TRBV5-5 and TRBJ1-5, reads DAGVTQSPTHLIKTRGQQVTLRCSPISGHKSVSWYQQVLGQGPQFIFQYYEKEERGRGNFPDRFSARQFPNYSSELNVNALLLGDSALYLCASSLARGGGQPQHFGDGTRLSIL.